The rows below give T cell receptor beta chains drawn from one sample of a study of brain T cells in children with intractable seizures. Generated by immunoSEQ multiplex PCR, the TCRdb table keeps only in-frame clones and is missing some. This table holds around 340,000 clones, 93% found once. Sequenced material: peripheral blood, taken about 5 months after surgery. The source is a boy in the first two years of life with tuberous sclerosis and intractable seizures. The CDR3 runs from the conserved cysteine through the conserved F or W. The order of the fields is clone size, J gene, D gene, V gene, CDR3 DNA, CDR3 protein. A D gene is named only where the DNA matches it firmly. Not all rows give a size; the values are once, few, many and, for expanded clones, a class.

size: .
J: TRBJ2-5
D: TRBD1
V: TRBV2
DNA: TGTGCCAGCAGTACCCGGACAGGGATATTCCAAGAGACCCAGTACTTC
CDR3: CASSTRTGIFQETQYF

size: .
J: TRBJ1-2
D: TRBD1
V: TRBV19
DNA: TGTGCCAGCCAGGACAGGGAGGGCTATGGCTACACCTTC
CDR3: CASQDREGYGYTF

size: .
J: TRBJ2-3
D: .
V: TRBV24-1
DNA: TGTGCCACCAGTGATTTGAGGGGGGATACGCAGTATTTT
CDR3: CATSDLRGDTQYF

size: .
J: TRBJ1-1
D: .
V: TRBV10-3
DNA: TGTGCCATCAGTGAGTCCGATACTGAAGCTTTCTTT
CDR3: CAISESDTEAFF

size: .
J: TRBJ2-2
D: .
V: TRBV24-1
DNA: TGTGCCACCAGTGATTTGCGGGGAGGGGAGCTGTTTTTT
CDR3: CATSDLRGGELFF

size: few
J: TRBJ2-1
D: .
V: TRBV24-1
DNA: TGTGCCACCAGGGCGAATCGGGACTTAAAGCAGTTCTTC
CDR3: CATRANRDLKQFF

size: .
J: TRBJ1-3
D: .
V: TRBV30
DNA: TGTGCCTGGAGTGTATTGCCAAATAGAGGAAACACCATATATTTT
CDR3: CAWSVLPNRGNTIYF

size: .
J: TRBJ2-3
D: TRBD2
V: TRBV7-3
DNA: TGTGCCAGCAGCCCGGGGACTAGCGGGTATGGTACGCAGTATTTT
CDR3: CASSPGTSGYGTQYF

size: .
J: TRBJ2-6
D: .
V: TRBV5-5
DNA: TGTGCCAGCAGCTTCGGTCTTGGGGCCAACGTCCTGACTTTC
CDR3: CASSFGLGANVLTF

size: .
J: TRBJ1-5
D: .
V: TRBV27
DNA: TGTGCCAGCAGTTCCCGGGACCCGAATCAGCCCCAGCATTTT
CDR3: CASSSRDPNQPQHF

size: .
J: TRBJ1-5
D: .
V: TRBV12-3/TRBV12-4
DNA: TGTGCCAGCAGTTCGGGCCCTCGTTTCCCCCAGCATTTT
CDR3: CASSSGPRFPQHF

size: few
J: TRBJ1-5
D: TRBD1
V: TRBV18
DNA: TGTGCCAGCTCACCCGGGACAGGGGGTAGTCAGCCCCAGCATTTT
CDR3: CASSPGTGGSQPQHF

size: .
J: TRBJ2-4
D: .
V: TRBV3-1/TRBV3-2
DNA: TGTGCCAGCAGCCAAGTAGGTGGTCTAGCCAAAAACATTCAGTACTTC
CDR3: CASSQVGGLAKNIQYF

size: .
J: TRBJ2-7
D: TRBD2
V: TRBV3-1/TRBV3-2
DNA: TGTGCCAGCAGCCAAGAAGGAACTAGCGGGGGCCTCTCCTACGAGCAGTACTTC
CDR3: CASSQEGTSGGLSYEQYF

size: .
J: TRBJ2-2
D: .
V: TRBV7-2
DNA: TGTGCCAGCAGCTTAGGGTGGACCGGCGGGGAGCTGTTTTTT
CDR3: CASSLGWTGGELFF

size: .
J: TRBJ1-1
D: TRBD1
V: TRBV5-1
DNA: TGCGCCGGCAGCTCGGGGGACAGCCTAGCTGAAGCTTTCTTT
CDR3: CAGSSGDSLAEAFF

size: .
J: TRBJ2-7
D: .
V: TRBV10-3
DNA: TGTGCCATCAGTACTAGCAGCTCCTACGAGCAGTACTTC
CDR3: CAISTSSSYEQYF

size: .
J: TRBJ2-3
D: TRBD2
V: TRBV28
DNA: TGTGCCAGCAGTTCTTGGCTAGCGGGAGGGACAGATACGCAGTATTTT
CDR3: CASSSWLAGGTDTQYF

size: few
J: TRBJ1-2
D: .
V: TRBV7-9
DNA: TGTGCCAGCAGCTTACCTCCGGGGGCAGAGATATATGGCTACACCTTC
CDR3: CASSLPPGAEIYGYTF

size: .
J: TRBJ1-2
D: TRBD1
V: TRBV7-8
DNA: TGTGCCAGCAGCTTATTCTGGGACAGCGACGGGTATGGCTACACCTTC
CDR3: CASSLFWDSDGYGYTF

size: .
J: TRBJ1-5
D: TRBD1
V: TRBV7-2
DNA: TGTGCCAGCAGCTTAGGTTTCGGGACAGGGAATCAGCCCCAGCATTTT
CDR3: CASSLGFGTGNQPQHF

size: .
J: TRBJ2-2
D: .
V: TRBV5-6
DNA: TGTGCCAGCAGCTTGTTGATAGCGGAACAACTAAACACCGGGGAGCTGTTTTTT
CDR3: CASSLLIAEQLNTGELFF